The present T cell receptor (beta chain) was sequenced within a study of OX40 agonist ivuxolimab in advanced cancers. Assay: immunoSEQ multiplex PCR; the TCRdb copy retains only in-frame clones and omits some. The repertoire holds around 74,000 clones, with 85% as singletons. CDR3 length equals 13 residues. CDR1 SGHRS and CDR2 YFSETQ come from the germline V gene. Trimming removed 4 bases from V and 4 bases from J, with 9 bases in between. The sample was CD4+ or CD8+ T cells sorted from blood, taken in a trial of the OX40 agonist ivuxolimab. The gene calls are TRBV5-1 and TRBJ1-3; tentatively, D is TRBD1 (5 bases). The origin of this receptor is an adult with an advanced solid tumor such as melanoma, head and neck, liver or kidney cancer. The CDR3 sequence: CASSIGEGNTIYF. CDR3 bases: TGCGCCAGCAGCATAGGGGAGGGAAACACCATATATTTT.